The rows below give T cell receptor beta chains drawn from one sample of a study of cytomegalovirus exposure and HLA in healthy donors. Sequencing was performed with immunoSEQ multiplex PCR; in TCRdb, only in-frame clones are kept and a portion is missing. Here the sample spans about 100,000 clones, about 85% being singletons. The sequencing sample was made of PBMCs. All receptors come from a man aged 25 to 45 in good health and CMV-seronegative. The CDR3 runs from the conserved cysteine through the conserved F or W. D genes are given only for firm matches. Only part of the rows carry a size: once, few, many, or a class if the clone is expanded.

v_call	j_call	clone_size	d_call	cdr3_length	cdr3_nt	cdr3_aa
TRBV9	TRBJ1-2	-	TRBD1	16	TGTGCCAGCAGCGGACAGGGGGCGCGGGGGTCGTTTGACTACACCTTC	CASSGQGARGSFDYTF
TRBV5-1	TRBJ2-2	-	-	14	TGCGCCAGCAGCTTGGCTCGGACTTTGGGGGAGCTGTTTTTT	CASSLARTLGELFF
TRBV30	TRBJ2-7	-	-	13	TGTGCCTGGAGTGTAAAGTTAGCCCTAGAGCAGTACTTC	CAWSVKLALEQYF
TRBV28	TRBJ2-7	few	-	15	TGTGCCAGCACACCTGCGGGCGGGCCTTCCTACGAGCAGTACTTC	CASTPAGGPSYEQYF
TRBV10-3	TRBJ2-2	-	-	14	TGTGCCATCACCGCAGGGGCTGTTACCGGGGAGCTGTTTTTT	CAITAGAVTGELFF
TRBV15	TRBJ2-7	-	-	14	TGTGCCACCAGCAGAGATTCGTCAGGGCGGGAGCAGTACTTC	CATSRDSSGREQYF
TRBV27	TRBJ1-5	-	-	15	TGTGCCAGCAGTTTATCCCCAGGGCCCAATCAGCCCCAGCATTTT	CASSLSPGPNQPQHF
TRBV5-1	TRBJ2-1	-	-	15	TGCGCCAGCAGCTTGGCGGCCAGGCAGCCCGGTGAGCAGTTCTTC	CASSLAARQPGEQFF
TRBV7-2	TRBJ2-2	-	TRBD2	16	TGTGCCAGCAGCCCCAGGACTAGCGGGAACACCGGGGAGCTGTTTTTT	CASSPRTSGNTGELFF
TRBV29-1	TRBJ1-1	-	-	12	TGCAGCGTTGCATCTCAGGGGTCTGAAGCTTTCTTT	CSVASQGSEAFF
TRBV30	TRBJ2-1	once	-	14	TGTGCCTGGAGTCTACTTTCCGGGAACATGGAGCAGTTCTTC	CAWSLLSGNMEQFF
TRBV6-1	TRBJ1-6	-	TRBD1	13	TGTGCCAGCCATACAGGGGGCAGTTCACCCCTCCACTTT	CASHTGGSSPLHF
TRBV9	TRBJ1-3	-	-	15	TGTGCCAGCAGCGTAGAGGCAGGGGCCGGAAACACCATATATTTT	CASSVEAGAGNTIYF
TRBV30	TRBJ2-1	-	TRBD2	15	TGTGCCTCCGGACCCCCTAGCGGGTTCTACAATGAGCAGTTCTTC	CASGPPSGFYNEQFF
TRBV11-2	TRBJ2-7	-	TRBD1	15	TGTGCCAGCAGCCCAATCTTAGGGACAGGGGCCGAGCAGTACTTC	CASSPILGTGAEQYF
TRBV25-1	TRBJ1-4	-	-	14	TGTGCCAGCAGTGAAAGGAAACAGGGAGAAAAACTGTTTTTT	CASSERKQGEKLFF
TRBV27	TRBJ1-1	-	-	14	TGTGCCAGCAGTTTCGGGTTCCGGGACACTGAAGCTTTCTTT	CASSFGFRDTEAFF
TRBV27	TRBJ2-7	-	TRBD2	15	TGTGCCAGCTCAGGCGGGGGGTCCCTTTCCTACGAGCAGTACTTC	CASSGGGSLSYEQYF
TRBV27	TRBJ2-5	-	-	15	TGTGCCAGCAGTTTTTATGCAGGGGATTTAGAGACCCAGTACTTC	CASSFYAGDLETQYF
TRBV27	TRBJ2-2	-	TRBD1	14	TGTGCCAGCAGACCGGACAGGGTCACCGGGGAGCTGTTTTTT	CASRPDRVTGELFF
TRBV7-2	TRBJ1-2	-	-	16	TGTGCCAGCAGCTTATACCCAGGGGCGAATAACTATGGCTACACCTTC	CASSLYPGANNYGYTF
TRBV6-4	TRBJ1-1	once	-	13	TGTGCCAGCAGGGCACAGGGTTCCACTGAAGCTTTCTTT	CASRAQGSTEAFF
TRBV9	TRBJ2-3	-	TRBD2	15	TGTGCCAGCAGCGTTAGCGGGAGAGGAACAGATACGCAGTATTTT	CASSVSGRGTDTQYF